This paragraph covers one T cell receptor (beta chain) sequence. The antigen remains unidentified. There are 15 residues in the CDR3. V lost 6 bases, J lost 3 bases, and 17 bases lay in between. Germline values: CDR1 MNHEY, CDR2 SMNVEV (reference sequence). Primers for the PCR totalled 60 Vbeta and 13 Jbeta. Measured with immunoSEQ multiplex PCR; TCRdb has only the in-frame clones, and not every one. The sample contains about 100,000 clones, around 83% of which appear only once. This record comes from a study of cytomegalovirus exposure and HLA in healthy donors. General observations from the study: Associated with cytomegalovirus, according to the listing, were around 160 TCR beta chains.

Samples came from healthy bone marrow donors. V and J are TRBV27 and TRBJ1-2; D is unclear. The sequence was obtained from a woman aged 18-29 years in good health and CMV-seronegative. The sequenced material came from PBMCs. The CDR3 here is CASSGREREDYGYTF. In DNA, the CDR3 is TGTGCCAGCAGCGGTAGGGAGAGGGAGGACTATGGCTACACCTTC.